This is a list of T cell receptor beta chains from one sample in a study of Ad26.COV2.S vaccination and SARS-CoV-2 variants. Produced via immunoSEQ multiplex PCR; TCRdb's table is partial and in-frame only. Of over 90,000 clones listed, over 70% are singletons. The sample in question was peripheral blood, obtained after recovery from COVID-19. These receptors all come from a human donor who had recovered from COVID-19. Each CDR3 is given with its conserved first and last residue. D genes are given only for firm matches. Not every row has a clone size; where given, it reads once, few, many or a size class.

TRBV6-6	TRBJ1-1	TRBD1	-	TGTGCCAGCAGTGACAGGGCCTACGGAGGGGGAGCTTTCTTT	CASSDRAYGGGAFF
TRBV12-5	TRBJ2-1	TRBD1	-	TGTGCTAGTGAACGGACAGGGGGTGTTGAGCAGTTCTTC	CASERTGGVEQFF
TRBV5-1	TRBJ2-6	-	-	TGCGCCAGCAGCTTGTACGGGAACTCTGGGGCCAACGTCCTGACTTTC	CASSLYGNSGANVLTF
TRBV5-1	TRBJ2-3	TRBD1	-	TGCGCCAGCAGCTCTGGACAGGGAGGCACAGATACGCAGTATTTT	CASSSGQGGTDTQYF
TRBV30	TRBJ2-7	-	few	TGTGCCTGGAGCTCTTACTACGAGCAGTACTTC	CAWSSYYEQYF
TRBV2	TRBJ2-5	-	many	TGTGCCAGCAGACCCGGACCCAGAGAGACCCAGTACTTC	CASRPGPRETQYF
TRBV27	TRBJ2-2	-	-	TGTGCCAGCAGTTCGGGCAGTCGGGGGGGGGAGCTGTTTTTT	CASSSGSRGGELFF
TRBV5-5	TRBJ2-7	-	-	TGTGCCAGCAGCTTTGGACAGTTCTACGAGCAGTACTTC	CASSFGQFYEQYF
TRBV5-6	TRBJ2-7	-	-	TGTGCCAGCAGCTTGTCTTCCCGGGACAATTCCTACGAGCAGTACTTC	CASSLSSRDNSYEQYF
TRBV7-6	TRBJ2-2	-	many	TGTGCCAGCAGCTTAAGGCCGGAGGGTGGGGCGCGGACCGGGGAGCTGTTTTTT	CASSLRPEGGARTGELFF
TRBV28	TRBJ2-7	-	-	TGTGCCAGCAGTTTAGGGGCACATTCCTACGAGCAGTACTTC	CASSLGAHSYEQYF
TRBV13	TRBJ2-2	-	-	TGTGCCAGCAGCTTAGGCCGGGACACGTCGAACACCGGGGAGCTGTTTTTT	CASSLGRDTSNTGELFF
TRBV5-1	TRBJ1-1	TRBD1	-	TGCGCCAGCAGCTGGACAGGACTGAACACTGAAGCTTTCTTT	CASSWTGLNTEAFF
TRBV4-3	TRBJ2-3	-	-	TGCGCCAGCAGCCAGATCGAGTCAGATACGCAGTATTTT	CASSQIESDTQYF
TRBV24-1	TRBJ2-7	-	-	TGTGCCACCAGTTCTACTACGGGAGCCTATTCCTACGAGCAGTACTTC	CATSSTTGAYSYEQYF
TRBV19	TRBJ1-2	-	-	TGTGCCAGTAGTATAACGTCGGGACGGGACTATGGCTACACCTTC	CASSITSGRDYGYTF
TRBV6-1	TRBJ2-1	-	-	TGTGCCAGCAGTGAGAGGCCCCTCTCCTACAATGAGCAGTTCTTC	CASSERPLSYNEQFF
TRBV2	TRBJ1-5	-	-	TGTGCCAGCAGTGAACAGGGCCTTAATCAGCCCCAGCATTTT	CASSEQGLNQPQHF
TRBV3-1/TRBV3-2	TRBJ1-3	-	-	TGTGCCAGCAGCCAACTCCCCCAGGGTCTTGGAGACACCATATATTTT	CASSQLPQGLGDTIYF
TRBV11-2	TRBJ1-2	TRBD1	-	TGTGCCAGCGGGGTGGCAAGGGACAGGGCCTATGGCTACACCTTC	CASGVARDRAYGYTF
TRBV20-1	TRBJ2-2	-	-	TGCAGTGCTAGGTCAGCCGGGGAGCTGTTTTTT	CSARSAGELFF
TRBV2	TRBJ2-2	-	-	TGTGCCAGCAGTGACACTAGATCGAACACCGGGGAGCTGTTTTTT	CASSDTRSNTGELFF
TRBV9	TRBJ2-7	-	-	TGTGCCAGCAGCGTAGATCACTACTTTTCCGAGCAGTACTTC	CASSVDHYFSEQYF
TRBV4-1	TRBJ2-5	TRBD2	-	TGCGCCAGCAGCCAAGATGGGCGGGGGGGCGGCGCCCAAGGGACCCAGTACTTC	CASSQDGRGGGAQGTQYF
TRBV27	TRBJ1-6	TRBD1	-	TGTGCCAGCAGTTTGGACAGGGTCGGGTCACCCCTCCACTTT	CASSLDRVGSPLHF
TRBV2	TRBJ2-6	-	-	TGTGCCAGCATCGGTGTCTCTGGGGCCAACGTCCTGACTTTC	CASIGVSGANVLTF
TRBV14	TRBJ2-5	TRBD1	-	TGTGCCAGCAGCCGGATTGACAGGGGGCTGCAAGAGACCCAGTACTTC	CASSRIDRGLQETQYF
TRBV7-2	TRBJ1-6	-	-	TGTGCCAGCAGCTTAGCGAATACAGGGAATTCACCCCTCCACTTT	CASSLANTGNSPLHF
TRBV5-5	TRBJ1-2	-	-	TGTGCCAGCAGCTTGCGGGGCAGGGAGGCCAACTATGGCTACACCTTC	CASSLRGREANYGYTF
TRBV7-6	TRBJ1-6	TRBD1	-	TGTGCCAGCAGCTCCACAGGGGCCTCACCCCTCCACTTT	CASSSTGASPLHF
TRBV6-1	TRBJ1-3	-	-	TGTGCCAGCAGTGAAGATTTCTCTGGAAACACCATATATTTT	CASSEDFSGNTIYF
TRBV19	TRBJ2-2	TRBD2	-	TGTGCCAGTACCAGCCGGGAGGCCATCGCCGGGGAGCTGTTTTTT	CASTSREAIAGELFF
TRBV5-1	TRBJ2-3	TRBD2	-	TGCGCCAGCAGCTTTCGGACTAGCGGATTCACAGATACGCAGTATTTT	CASSFRTSGFTDTQYF
TRBV4-1	TRBJ2-3	TRBD1	-	TGCGCCAGCAGCCAACAGGGACAGGGTATTCGAGATACGCAGTATTTT	CASSQQGQGIRDTQYF
TRBV3-1/TRBV3-2	TRBJ2-7	-	once	TGTGCCAGCAGCCAAGTTCATTCGCTCGGGTCCTACGAGCAGTACTTC	CASSQVHSLGSYEQYF
TRBV7-9	TRBJ2-1	-	-	TGTGCCAGCAGCCCCCCCTCCGGCAGGGGGGTAAATGAGCAGTTCTTC	CASSPPSGRGVNEQFF
TRBV7-3	TRBJ1-1	-	-	TGTGCCAGCAGCCCTCACAGGAATTCTGAAGCTTTCTTT	CASSPHRNSEAFF